This T cell receptor (beta chain) was obtained from a study of OX40 agonist ivuxolimab in advanced cancers. In terms of the full investigation: Ivuxolimab was a fully human IgG2 agonistic monoclonal antibody targeting the costimulatory receptor OX40 (CD134). Intravenous ivuxolimab was administered to patients every 2 weeks at six dose levels: 0.01, 0.1, 0.3, 1.5, 3 and 10 mg/kg. Patients were allowed to have had prior anti-PD-1, anti-PD-L1 or anti-CTLA-4 therapy, and around 41% of the dose-escalation patients had previously received checkpoint inhibitors. Partial responses occurred in three dose-escalation patients, of whom one had hepatocellular carcinoma and two had cutaneous melanoma. Of the roughly 52 patients in dose escalation, 19 had hepatocellular carcinoma, roughly 15 had melanoma, 9 had renal cell carcinoma and 9 had head and neck cancer. Peripheral TCRbeta sequencing aimed to test whether ivuxolimab altered TCR sequence diversity and caused clonal T-cell expansion. The paper covers the monotherapy dose-escalation part of the phase I ivuxolimab trial, which included N of about 56 patients. A male proportion of around 80% and a mean age of approximately 58 years, ranging from about 23 to 90, were recorded for the dose-escalation cohort. Broader findings and caveats from the paper: At doses of 0.1 to 3.0 mg/kg, clonal expansion of both CD4+ and CD8+ T cells in blood was seen between baseline and week 6. Antigen specificity was not determined for the clonally expanded peripheral T cells. After ivuxolimab, expanded clones were on average more numerous among CD8+ T cells than among CD4+ T cells. Low levels of normalized T-cell clonal expansion were also shown by some nonresponding patients. In partial responders in the 0.1-3.0 mg/kg groups, normalized peripheral clonal expansion was found to be among the lowest, especially among CD8+ T cells.

Patients with a history of autoimmune disease or receiving systemic immunosuppression were excluded from the trial. Peripheral blood for TCR sequencing was drawn from every dose cohort at baseline, at cycle 4 day 1 and at cycle 7 day 1. Samples were obtained from an open-label, multicenter, first-in-human phase I dose-escalation trial of ivuxolimab. Adults with locally advanced or metastatic melanoma, renal cell, hepatocellular, or head and neck squamous cell carcinoma were enrolled in the trial. CD4+ and CD8+ T cells were sorted separately from peripheral blood before TCR sequencing. Worth noting for this clone: This receptor's antigen is unknown. No much larger clone exists at a distance of one base, and base qualities are not known.

Genomic DNA was extracted from sorted cells for sequencing of the TCRbeta CDR3 region. The immunoSEQ Assay was used for sequencing of TCRbeta CDR3 regions. TCRdb mirrors the immuneACCESS table, restricted to in-frame sequences. Some clones are absent from its copies; in checked studies, under half trace to an unresolved V gene, and the reason for the others is unknown. The sample records about 38,000 clones, roughly 82% of which are singletons. The ten largest clonotypes hold under 9% of the sample. The CDR3 has 13 amino acids, counting the end cysteine and phenylalanine. Just CDR3 DNA is preserved here, 39 bases in frame from base 1. V is clipped by 0 bases and J by 5 bases, and the sequence between their germline boundaries is 7 bases long. CDR1 and CDR2 (MNHEY, SMNVEV) derive from the germline V gene (reference sequence).

The sequenced sample was CD4+ or CD8+ T cells sorted from blood, obtained in a trial of the OX40 agonist ivuxolimab. This sequence was found in an adult with an advanced solid tumor such as melanoma, head and neck, liver or kidney cancer. The rearrangement combines TRBV27 with TRBJ1-2; the D segment cannot be called with confidence. The DNA sequence is given as TGTGCCAGCAGTTTATCTTCAGGTTATGGCTACACCTTC. This codes for CASSLSSGYGYTF.